What follows are 7 T cell receptor beta chains derived from one specimen sequenced in a study of blood T cell repertoires in COVID-19. TCRdb's table, derived via immunoSEQ multiplex PCR, lists solely in-frame clones and lacks some. Of 300,000 or so clones listed, 70% to 90% were seen once; the top ten hold 3.5% to 4.5%. Sequencing used peripheral blood. The source is a woman aged 40-49 years with acute or convalescent COVID-19.

CDR3 bases: TGTGCCAGCAGCGTAGTTGGGACGGGGGGAATAGATACGCAGTATTTT. This translates into CASSVVGTGGIDTQYF. J is TRBJ2-3 and V is TRBV9; 7 bases line up with TRBD2. Germline trimming cut 0 bases from V and 5 bases from J; bases unmatched to any gene: 9. Germline lookup yields CDR1 SGDLS and CDR2 YYNGEE. The CDR3 loop spans 16 amino acids.

This chain links TRBV3-1 (or the pseudogene TRBV3-2) with TRBJ2-1, with D unclear. This CDR3 region has 12 residues. The V and J ends lost 0 bases and 8 bases respectively, with 5 bases between them. The germline V gene has CDR1 LGHDT and CDR2 YNNKEL (reference sequence). CDR3 amino acids: CASSQDRDEQFF. For the CDR3, the DNA is TGTGCCAGCAGCCAAGATCGGGATGAGCAGTTCTTC.

The V call is TRBV2, the J call TRBJ1-5; weak D call: TRBD1 (6 bases). The CDR3 is made up of 15 amino acids. Germline loops: CDR1 SNHLY, CDR2 FYNNEI. The V gene lost 8 bases and the J gene lost 0 bases, with 14 bases spanning the gap. This chain's CDR3 is CASVLTGYSNQPQHF. CDR3 coding DNA: TGTGCCAGCGTTTTGACAGGTTATAGCAATCAGCCCCAGCATTTT.

V usage is TRBV24-1 and J usage is TRBJ2-6, with 7 bases fitting TRBD1. V lost 4 bases to trimming and J lost 1 base; unmatched junction nucleotides: 6. CDR1 is KGHDR and CDR2 is SFDVKD in the germline V gene. There are 17 residues in the CDR3. The CDR3 DNA reads as TGTGCCACCAGTGAAGGGACAGCAACTTCTGGGGCCAACGTCCTGACTTTC. Translated: CATSEGTATSGANVLTF.

The J gene is TRBJ2-2, the V gene TRBV7-8, with 7 bases that match TRBD1. Germline CDR1 SGHVS, CDR2 FQNEAQ. This CDR3 has 13 amino acids. V trimming: 2 bases; J trimming: 9 bases; junction bases outside the gene matches: 3. The CDR3 sequence: CASSLKGAWELFF. Here the CDR3 DNA reads TGTGCCAGCAGCTTAAAGGGGGCGTGGGAGCTGTTTTTT.

The chain has TRBV6-4 and TRBJ1-6; 7 nucleotides line up with TRBD1. CDR3 length: 13 amino acids. Germline V CDR1 and CDR2: MRHNA, SNTAGT. Trimming at V came to 7 bases and at J to 6 bases, leaving 3 bases not matched to a gene. The DNA for the CDR3 is TGTGCCAGCACGGGACAGTTTAATTCACCCCTCCACTTT. Translated, it gives CASTGQFNSPLHF.

This clone was seen once. The V call is TRBV9, the J call TRBJ1-2; D ambiguous. Germline V gene sequence: CDR1 SGDLS, CDR2 YYNGEE. This CDR3 is 12 amino acids long. V was cut by 6 bases and J by 6 bases, with 12 bases left in between. CDR3 DNA sequence: TGTGCCAGCAACAATTCAACGCATGGCTACACCTTC. As protein: CASNNSTHGYTF.